What follows are 6 T cell receptor beta chains derived from one specimen sequenced in a study of T cell responses to AZD1222 COVID-19 vaccine (dated by TCRdb to the early 2020s). The time point label for this specimen denotes: baseline before first vaccination. In light of the paper, this sample's treatment or condition label describes: meningococcal conjugate vaccine given as trial control. Libraries were made using the immunoSEQ multiplex PCR assay. The table comes from immuneACCESS by way of TCRdb, which keeps in-frame sequences with V and J called. Part of the clones is missing from these tables; in studies checked, under half for an unresolved V gene and the rest for unknown reasons. This sample has approximately 150,000 clones in its table, and approximately 90% of those were observed once. The ten largest clones represent about 4% of the sample. Material: peripheral blood, obtained on day 0 of MenACWY control vaccination. All receptors derive from an adult in good health.

The rearrangement links TRBV30 to TRBJ2-3; no definite D call. The germline V gene has CDR1 GTSNPN and CDR2 SVGIG (reference sequence). The CDR3 is 13 residues long. Trimming took off 1 base at V and 3 bases at J, with 8 bases between the two ends. The CDR3 DNA follows: TGTGCCTGGAGTGCGGTGGGAACAGATACGCAGTATTTT. Protein product: CAWSAVGTDTQYF. The complete variable domain, with remaining parts taken from reference TRBV30 and TRBJ2-3, reads SQTIHQWPATLVQPVGSPLSLECTVEGTSNPNLYWYRQAAGRGLQLLFYSVGIGQISSEVPQNLSASRPQDRQFILSSKKLLLSDSGFYLCAWSAVGTDTQYFGPGTRLTVL.

The chain uses TRBV5-4 and TRBJ2-5; the match to TRBD2 covers 7 bases. The trim removed 1 base at V and 4 bases at J, leaving 4 bases unmatched. Germline V gene lookup returns CDR1 SGHNT and CDR2 YYREEE (reference sequence). The CDR3 covers 14 residues. The CDR3 nucleotides read TGTGCCAGCAGCTTGAGAAGGGAGGGAGAGACCCAGTACTTC. The encoded protein is CASSLRREGETQYF.

This clone was found a few times. The genes are TRBV28 and TRBJ1-1; D is uncertain. The CDR3 covers 11 residues. V gave up 7 bases and J gave up 7 bases, with 10 bases separating them. Germline CDR1 reads MDHEN; CDR2 reads SYDVKM. In DNA form, the CDR3 reads TGTGCCAGCACCTCTGCGAGTGAAGCTTTCTTT. Its translation: CASTSASEAFF.

The chain is built from TRBV6-4 and TRBJ1-2; D perhaps matches TRBD1 (6 bases). Trimming pared 3 bases from V and 6 bases from J, leaving 17 bases between. This CDR3 has 15 amino acids. Germline V gene data show CDR1 as MRHNA and CDR2 as SNTAGT. CDR3 sequence reads: CASSEDGQRLDGYTF. The CDR3 DNA reads TGTGCCAGCAGTGAAGATGGACAGAGACTGGATGGCTACACCTTC.

This sequence joins TRBV12-5 and TRBJ2-7; no reliable D call. V gave up 1 base and J gave up 7 bases, with 14 bases separating them. The CDR3 is made up of 14 amino acids. The germline CDR1 and CDR2 sequences are LGHNT and FRNRAP. The CDR3 here is CASGLDGPSREQYF. CDR3 bases: TGTGCTAGTGGTTTGGACGGGCCGTCGAGGGAGCAGTACTTC.

The genes are TRBV5-1 and TRBJ2-2, with TRBD1 identical over 8 bases. The CDR3 contains 15 residues. With V trimmed by 0 bases and J by 4 bases, 2 bases remained unmatched. The germline V gene encodes CDR1 SGHRS and CDR2 YFSETQ. DNA of the CDR3: TGCGCCAGCAGCTTGGTACAGGGGGGCACCGGGGAGCTGTTTTTT. Residues: CASSLVQGGTGELFF. Together with reference TRBV5-1 and TRBJ2-2, the CDR3 gives the full variable domain: KAGVTQTPRYLIKTRGQQVTLSCSPISGHRSVSWYQQTPGQGLQFLFEYFSETQRNKGNFPGRFSGRQFSNSRSEMNVSTLELGDSALYLCASSLVQGGTGELFFGEGSRLTVL.